This T cell receptor beta chain was observed in a study of blood T cell repertoires in COVID-19. CDR3 size: 11 residues. CDR1 is SQVTM and CDR2 is ANQGSEA in the germline V gene. V was cut by 3 bases and J by 8 bases, with 10 bases left in between. TCRdb's copy holds only in-frame clones and misses some; the assay was immunoSEQ multiplex PCR. The table shows tens of thousands of clones, with approximately 90% occurring only once. The sequenced sample consisted of peripheral blood. The chain employs TRBV29-1 and TRBJ1-2; D possibly corresponds to TRBD1 (5 bases). The origin of this receptor is a man aged 65 to 85 with active COVID-19. This chain's CDR3 is CSVEAGEGYTF. The CDR3 nucleotides read TGCAGCGTTGAGGCGGGGGAAGGCTACACCTTC.